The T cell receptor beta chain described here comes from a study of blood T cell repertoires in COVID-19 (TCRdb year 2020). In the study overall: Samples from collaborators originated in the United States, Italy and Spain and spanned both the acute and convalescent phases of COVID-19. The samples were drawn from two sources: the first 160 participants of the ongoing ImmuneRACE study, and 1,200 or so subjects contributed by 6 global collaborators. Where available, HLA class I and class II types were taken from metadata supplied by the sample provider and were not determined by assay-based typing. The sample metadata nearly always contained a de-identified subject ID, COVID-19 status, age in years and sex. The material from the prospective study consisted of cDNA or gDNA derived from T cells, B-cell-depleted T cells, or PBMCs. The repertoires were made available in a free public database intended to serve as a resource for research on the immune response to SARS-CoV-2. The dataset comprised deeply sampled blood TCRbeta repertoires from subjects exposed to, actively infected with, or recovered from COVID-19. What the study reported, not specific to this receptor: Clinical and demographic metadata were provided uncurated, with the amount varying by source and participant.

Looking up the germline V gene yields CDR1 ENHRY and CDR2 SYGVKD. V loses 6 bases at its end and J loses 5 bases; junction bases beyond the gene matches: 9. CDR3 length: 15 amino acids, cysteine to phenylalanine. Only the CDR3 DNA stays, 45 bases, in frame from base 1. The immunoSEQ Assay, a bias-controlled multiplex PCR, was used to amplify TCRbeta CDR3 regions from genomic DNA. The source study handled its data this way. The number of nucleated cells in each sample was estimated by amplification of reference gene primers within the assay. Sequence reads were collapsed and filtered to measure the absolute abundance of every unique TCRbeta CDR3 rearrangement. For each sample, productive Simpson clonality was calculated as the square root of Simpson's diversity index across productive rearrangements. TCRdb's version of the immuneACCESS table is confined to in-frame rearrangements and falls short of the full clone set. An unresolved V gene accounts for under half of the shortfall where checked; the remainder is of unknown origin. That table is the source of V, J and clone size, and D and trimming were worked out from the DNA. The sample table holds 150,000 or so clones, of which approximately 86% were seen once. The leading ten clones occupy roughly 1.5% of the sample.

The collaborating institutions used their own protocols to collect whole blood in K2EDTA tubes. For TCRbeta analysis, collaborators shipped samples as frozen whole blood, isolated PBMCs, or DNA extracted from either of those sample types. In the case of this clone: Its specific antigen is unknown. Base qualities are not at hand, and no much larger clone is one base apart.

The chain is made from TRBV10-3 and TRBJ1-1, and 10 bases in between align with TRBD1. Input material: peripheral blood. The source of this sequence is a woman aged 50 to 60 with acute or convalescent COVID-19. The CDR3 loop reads CAIRGDRGRGTEAFF. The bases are TGTGCCATCAGAGGAGACAGGGGGCGAGGGACTGAAGCTTTCTTT.